What follows are 12 T cell receptor beta chains derived from one specimen sequenced in a study of neurological immune-mediated disorders. In TCRdb, the 5' RACE reads were re-called with MiXCR into one record per CDR3 protein. The table lists about 55,000 distinct CDR3 sequences, about 3.8% of them singletons. Source material: PBMCs. All receptors come from a man aged 55-75 years with multiple sclerosis.

This clonotype was observed many times. No conserved phenylalanine or tryptophan ends this CDR3, so it is likely a read error. Because the CDR3's place on the DNA is in doubt, the DNA is left out and the CDR3 is given as listed by TCRdb. The chain recombines TRBV5-6 with TRBJ1-2; the D call of TRBD1 is as the table states it, not checked on the DNA. The length of the CDR3 is 12 amino acids, counting both ends. Germline V lookup: CDR1 SGHDT, CDR2 YYEEEE. This chain's CDR3 is CASSWRLGQGVK.

On this clonotype itself: One junction end disagrees with the germline gene, perhaps due to a read error. V usage is TRBV5-1 and J usage is TRBJ2-7; 9 nucleotides align to TRBD1. This CDR3 has 15 residues. The germline V gene has CDR1 SGHRS and CDR2 YFSETQ. This CDR3 reads CASSFSTGGAYEEYF. The CDR3 bases are TGCGCCAGCAGCTTTTCGACAGGGGGTGCCTACGAGGAGTACTTC.

In this sample, this clonotype turned up many times. This chain uses TRBV7-7 with TRBJ2-1; D perhaps matches TRBD2 (6 bases). The CDR3 spans 19 residues. Trimming cost V 2 bases and J 8 bases, with 28 bases left between them. Germline V gene lookup returns CDR1 SSHAT and CDR2 FNYEAQ (reference sequence). The CDR3 here is CASSLRTRVAGRPRDEQFF. The CDR3 DNA reads as TGTGCCAGCAGCTTACGGACACGTGTCGCTGGGAGGCCCAGGGATGAGCAGTTCTTC.

The V gene is TRBV6-5, the J gene TRBJ2-1; 7 nucleotides line up with TRBD2. Trimming cost V 6 bases and J 3 bases; bases outside gene matches: 8. Looked up from germline, CDR1 is MNHEY and CDR2 is SVGAGI. CDR3 size: 15 residues. The CDR3 here is CASSLNSGRYNEQFF. The CDR3, as DNA: TGTGCCAGCAGCTTGAATAGCGGGCGCTACAATGAGCAGTTCTTC.

This clonotype appeared many times. The chain carries TRBV11-2 and TRBJ1-4, with a possible D match to TRBD1 (5 bases). Trimming removed 5 bases at V and 3 bases at J, with 10 bases between. The CDR3 has 14 residues. Germline CDR1 SGHAT, CDR2 FQNNGV. The CDR3 reads CASSPGTANEKLFF. The CDR3, as DNA: TGTGCCAGCAGCCCCGGGACGGCTAATGAAAAACTGTTTTTT.

This clonotype was counted once. V gene TRBV30 combines with J gene TRBJ2-2, with a weak D call TRBD2 (7 bases). Trimming pared 1 base from V and 6 bases from J, leaving 12 bases between. CDR1 GTSNPN and CDR2 SVGIG come from the germline V gene (reference sequence). This CDR3 contains 14 residues. The CDR3 DNA is TGTGCCTGGAGTGCAAGGGGGGGCTCCGGGGAGCTGTTTTTT. It yields the protein CAWSARGGSGELFF.

This clonotype was recorded only once. The genes are TRBV20-1 and TRBJ2-1; 13 positions match TRBD2. CDR3 length: 15 amino acids. Trimming removed 0 bases from V and 9 bases from J; junction bases left unmatched: 5. CDR1 is DFQATT and CDR2 is SNEGSKA in the germline V gene (reference sequence). The CDR3 is CSARERTSGSSEQFF. The CDR3 nucleotides are TGCAGTGCTAGAGAGAGGACTAGCGGGAGTTCTGAGCAGTTCTTC.

This chain uses TRBV12-3 or TRBV12-4 with TRBJ2-7; D tentatively fits TRBD1 or TRBD2 (5 bases each). V was pared by 3 bases and J by 4 bases, with 10 bases between. The CDR3 spans 13 residues. Here the CDR3 DNA reads TGTGCCAGCAGTTTGTCGGGACCTTACGAGCAGTACTTC. Translation: CASSLSGPYEQYF.

This clonotype has ten or more counts. The V call is TRBV11-2, the J call TRBJ2-5; TRBD2 is a possible D gene (6 bases). With 5 bases removed from V and 6 bases from J, the gap between germline ends came to 19 bases. The germline CDR1 and CDR2 sequences are SGHAT and FQNNGV. CDR3 length: 15 residues. DNA of the CDR3: TGTGCCAGCAGCGGAATTCTCTGGGAGGAAAAGACCCAGTACTTC. Its protein is CASSGILWEEKTQYF.

This clonotype came up many times. The V gene is TRBV19, the J gene TRBJ2-1; tentatively, D is TRBD2 (6 bases). CDR1 is LNHDA and CDR2 is SQIVND in the germline V gene (reference sequence). V was pared by 3 bases and J by 6 bases, with 12 bases between. CDR3 length: 14 amino acids. The CDR3 nucleotides read TGTGCCAGTAGTATGTTGGGCGGGGTCAATGAGCAGTTCTTC. This translates into CASSMLGGVNEQFF.

This clonotype appeared many times. V and J are TRBV2 and TRBJ1-6, with 7 nucleotides matching TRBD1. The CDR3 spans 14 residues. V gave up 4 bases and J gave up 11 bases; unmatched junction bases: 8. Germline V lookup: CDR1 SNHLY, CDR2 FYNNEI. In DNA form, the CDR3 reads TGTGCCAGCAGTGGAAACAGGGGAGGGACACCCCTCCACTTT. It translates to CASSGNRGGTPLHF.

This clonotype has ten or more counts. The V call is TRBV20-1, the J call TRBJ2-1; TRBD2 aligns across 8 bases. The V segment lost 1 base and the J segment 0 bases; nucleotides outside the gene matches: 11. CDR3 size: 18 residues. CDR1 and CDR2 from the germline V gene are DFQATT and SNEGSKA (reference sequence). CDR3 coding DNA: TGCAGTGCTAGAGCCTCACTAGCGGACCAGAGCTCCTACAATGAGCAGTTCTTC. Amino acids: CSARASLADQSSYNEQFF.